These 15 T cell receptor beta chains share one sample of origin, sequenced in a study of T cells in Graves' hyperthyroidism and ophthalmopathy. RNA transcripts provided the source from which TCR beta CDR3 regions were amplified. The HTBI primer set was used in a first-round RT-PCR of the TCR CDR3. MiXCR, applied by TCRdb to the multiplex PCR reads, yields one record per CDR3 protein. The table shows hundreds of thousands of distinct CDR3 sequences, with about 15% occurring only once. Sequences were obtained from blood. The receptors stem from a man aged 18 to 35 with Graves' ophthalmopathy.

This clonotype has at least ten counts. The chain combines TRBV7-8 with TRBJ2-3; TRBD2 agrees at 9 bases. V shed 7 bases, J shed 6 bases, and the junction held 5 bases outside the gene matches. CDR1 and CDR2 from the germline V gene are SGHVS and FQNEAQ. The CDR3 length is 13 residues. DNA of the CDR3: TGTGCCAGCACGCGGGGGGGCCAGGATACGCAGTATTTT. Encoded protein: CASTRGGQDTQYF.

This clonotype was detected once. J is TRBJ2-7 and V is TRBV27; D not certain. Per the germline V gene, CDR1 is MNHEY and CDR2 is SMNVEV (reference sequence). The CDR3 has 12 residues. Trimming pared 6 bases from V and 4 bases from J, leaving 10 bases between. This chain's CDR3 is CASRGWNYEQYF. The CDR3 DNA sequence: TGTGCCAGCAGGGGTTGGAATTACGAGCAGTACTTC.

Note on this clonotype: A much larger clone is a single base away; this may be a read error. The chain uses TRBV10-3 and TRBJ2-5; D assignment may be TRBD1 or TRBD2 (5 bases each). Trimming left V 3 bases short and J 4 bases short, with 15 bases between. Per germline, CDR1 ENHRY and CDR2 SYGVKD. The CDR3 has 15 residues. The DNA for the CDR3 is TGTGCCATCAGTGACCACGGGACGACTCGAGAGACCCAGTACTTC. This sequence encodes CAISDHGTTRETQYF.

The CDR3 coding sequence is TGTGCCAGCAGTTCACCCGGTTGGCCTCAGCGGAGCTATGGCTACACCTTC. It specifies CASSSPGWPQRSYGYTF. The rearrangement uses TRBV28 and TRBJ1-2; D unresolved. The CDR3 sequence is 17 residues long. CDR1 MDHEN and CDR2 SYDVKM come from the germline V gene. Deletions cut 4 bases from V and 4 bases from J, with 22 bases between.

This clonotype showed up many times. This chain links TRBV11-1 with TRBJ2-5, with 13 positions matching TRBD2. This CDR3 region has 16 residues. CDR1 and CDR2 from the germline V gene are SGHAT and FQDESV (reference sequence). The V gene end was trimmed by 5 bases and the J gene end by 5 bases; junction bases not matched to a gene: 8. CDR3 amino acids: CASSLGLAGAWETQYF. The DNA for the CDR3 is TGTGCCAGCAGCCTCGGACTAGCGGGGGCGTGGGAGACCCAGTACTTC.

This clonotype was seen repeatedly, ten times or more. The rearrangement links TRBV20-1 to TRBJ2-7; D might be TRBD1 (5 bases). The ends were cut back, 1 base at V and 5 bases at J, with 15 bases in the middle. The germline V gene encodes CDR1 DFQATT and CDR2 SNEGSKA (reference sequence). CDR3 length equals 14 residues. The CDR3 here is CSARVWTRPDEQYF. The DNA of the CDR3 is TGCAGTGCTAGAGTATGGACACGACCAGACGAGCAGTACTTC.

This clonotype was observed a few times. The rearrangement joins TRBV2 to TRBJ2-5, with D uncertain. Germline V gene data show CDR1 as SNHLY and CDR2 as FYNNEI. V lost 1 base and J 6 bases, leaving 9 bases between the germline ends. The CDR3 extends over 13 amino acids. The CDR3 spells CASSEEQYQTQYF. The DNA of the CDR3 is TGTGCCAGCAGTGAAGAGCAGTATCAGACCCAGTACTTC.

The chain couples TRBV4-1 to TRBJ1-2; D is perhaps TRBD1 (6 bases). Germline values: CDR1 MGHRA, CDR2 YSYEKL. Trimming removed 0 bases from V and 7 bases from J, with 12 bases in between. The CDR3 extends over 14 amino acids. DNA of the CDR3: TGCGCCAGCAGCCAAGAATCAACAGGGATTGGCTACACCTTC. Residues: CASSQESTGIGYTF.

The sample holds a few counts of this clonotype. V and J are TRBV4-1 and TRBJ1-1, with TRBD1 identical over 7 bases. The V gene's germline CDR1 is MGHRA and CDR2 YSYEKL. The CDR3 is 15 residues long. The junction had 6 bases not matched to a gene; V was cut back by 0 bases and J by 5 bases. For the CDR3, the DNA is TGCGCCAGCAGCCAAGATCCCGCAGGGGGTACTGAAGCTTTCTTT. This gives the protein CASSQDPAGGTEAFF.

This clonotype was seen ten or more times. This rearrangement joins TRBV6-1 to TRBJ2-3, with D hard to call. Germline CDR1 is MNHNS and CDR2 is SASEGT. The V end lost 7 bases, the J end lost 7 bases, and 12 bases lay between the germline ends. This CDR3 is 12 amino acids long. CDR3 amino acids: CASTNRVNTQYF. The CDR3 DNA follows: TGTGCCAGCACAAATCGCGTAAATACGCAGTATTTT.

The V gene is TRBV28, the J gene TRBJ1-4; D is perhaps TRBD1 (5 bases). V was clipped by 7 bases and J by 11 bases, with 20 bases between them. Germline values: CDR1 MDHEN, CDR2 SYDVKM. The CDR3 is 14 amino acids. This chain's CDR3 is CASTTMGGGGKLFF. The CDR3 bases are TGTGCCAGCACTACGATGGGGGGTGGGGGGAAACTGTTTTTT.

This clonotype was seen ten or more times. The chain joins TRBV12-3 or TRBV12-4 to TRBJ2-7, with D perhaps TRBD1 (5 bases). The CDR3 has 14 amino acids. The V and J ends lost 4 bases and 6 bases respectively, with 16 bases between them. The CDR3 DNA follows: TGTGCCAGCAGTTCCAGGGTAATGGCTGGCGAGCAGTACTTC. Its translation is CASSSRVMAGEQYF.

Many counts were recorded for this clonotype. The rearrangement joins TRBV24-1 to TRBJ2-1; possibly TRBD2 for D (5 bases). V lost 4 bases and J 0 bases, leaving 18 bases between the germline ends. Germline-derived CDR1 and CDR2 are KGHDR and SFDVKD. The CDR3 totals 18 residues. This CDR3 is CATSDPGSAENSYNEQFF. CDR3 nucleotides: TGTGCCACCAGTGACCCGGGGAGTGCGGAAAACTCCTACAATGAGCAGTTCTTC.

This clonotype has a count of ten or more. The chain recombines TRBV9 with TRBJ1-3; tentative D call: TRBD1 (5 bases). This CDR3 has 14 amino acids. V was shortened by 5 bases and J by 3 bases, with 12 bases between the two germline ends. Germline CDR1 reads SGDLS; CDR2 reads YYNGEE. The CDR3: CASRGRDGGNTIYF. In DNA, the CDR3 is TGTGCCAGCAGAGGAAGGGACGGTGGAAACACCATATATTTT.

The sample holds many counts of this clonotype. V gene TRBV19 combines with J gene TRBJ2-1; 9 nucleotides agree with TRBD1. J gave up 8 bases and V 5 bases, and 7 bases lay outside the gene matches. Germline CDR1 and CDR2: LNHDA and SQIVND (reference sequence). This CDR3 has 14 residues. Here the CDR3 DNA reads TGTGCCAGTAGTTTACAGGGGGCTCGGGATGAGCAGTTCTTC. Protein sequence: CASSLQGARDEQFF.